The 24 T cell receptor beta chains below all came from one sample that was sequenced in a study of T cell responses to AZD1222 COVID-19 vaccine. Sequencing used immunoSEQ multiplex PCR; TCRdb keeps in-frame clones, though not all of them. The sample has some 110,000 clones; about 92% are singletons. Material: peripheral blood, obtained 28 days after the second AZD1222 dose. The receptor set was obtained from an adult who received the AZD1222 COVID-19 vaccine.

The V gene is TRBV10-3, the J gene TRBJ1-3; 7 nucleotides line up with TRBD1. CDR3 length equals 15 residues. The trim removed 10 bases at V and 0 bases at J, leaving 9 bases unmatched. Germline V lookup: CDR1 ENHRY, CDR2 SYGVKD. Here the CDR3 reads CATAPGQASGNTIYF. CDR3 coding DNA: TGTGCCACCGCCCCCGGACAGGCCTCTGGAAACACCATATATTTT.

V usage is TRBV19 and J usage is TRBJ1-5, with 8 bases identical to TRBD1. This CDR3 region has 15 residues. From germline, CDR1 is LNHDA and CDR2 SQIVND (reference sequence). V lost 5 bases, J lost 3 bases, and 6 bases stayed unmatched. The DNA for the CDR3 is TGTGCCAGTAGTCCCCGACAGGGGATCAATCAGCCCCAGCATTTT. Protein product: CASSPRQGINQPQHF.

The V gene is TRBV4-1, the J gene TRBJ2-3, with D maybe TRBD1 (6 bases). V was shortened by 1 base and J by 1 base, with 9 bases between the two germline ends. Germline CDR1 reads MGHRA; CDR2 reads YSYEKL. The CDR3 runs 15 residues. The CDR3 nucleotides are TGCGCCAGCAGCCAAGGACCAGGGGGCACAGATACGCAGTATTTT. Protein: CASSQGPGGTDTQYF.

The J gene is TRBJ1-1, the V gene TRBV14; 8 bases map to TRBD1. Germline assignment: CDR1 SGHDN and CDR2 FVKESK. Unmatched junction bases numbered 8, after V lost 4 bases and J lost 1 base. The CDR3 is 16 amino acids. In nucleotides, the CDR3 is TGTGCCAGCAGCCCGGATCAGGGGGCGCGGAACACTGAAGCTTTCTTT. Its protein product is CASSPDQGARNTEAFF.

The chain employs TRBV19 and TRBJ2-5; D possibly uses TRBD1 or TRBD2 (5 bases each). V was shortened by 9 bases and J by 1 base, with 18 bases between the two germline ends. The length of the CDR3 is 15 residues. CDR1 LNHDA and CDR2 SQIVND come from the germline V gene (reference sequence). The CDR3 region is CASTPGWGPQETQYF. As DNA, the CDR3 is TGTGCCAGCACACCGGGGTGGGGCCCCCAAGAGACCCAGTACTTC.

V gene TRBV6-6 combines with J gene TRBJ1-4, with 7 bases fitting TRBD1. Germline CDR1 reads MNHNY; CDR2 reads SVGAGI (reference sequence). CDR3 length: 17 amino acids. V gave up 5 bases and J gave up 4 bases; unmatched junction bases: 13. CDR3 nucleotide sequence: TGTGCCAGCAGTCCCAGACAGGGAACGGGGATTAATGAAAAACTGTTTTTT. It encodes CASSPRQGTGINEKLFF.

The CDR3 region has the DNA TGTGCCAGCAGCATTTCGGGCCACTACGAGCAGTACTTC. Its translation is CASSISGHYEQYF. The J gene is TRBJ2-7, the V gene TRBV11-2; D call uncertain. This CDR3 is built from 13 residues. Germline V gives CDR1 SGHAT, CDR2 FQNNGV. The V gene lost 5 bases and the J gene lost 3 bases, with 11 bases spanning the gap.

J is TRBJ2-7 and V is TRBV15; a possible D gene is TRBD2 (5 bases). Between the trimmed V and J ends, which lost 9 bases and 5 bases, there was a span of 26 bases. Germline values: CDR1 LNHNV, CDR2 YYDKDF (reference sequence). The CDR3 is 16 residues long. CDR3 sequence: CATPGDFLWVEDEQYF. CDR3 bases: TGTGCCACTCCCGGCGATTTTTTGTGGGTGGAGGACGAGCAGTACTTC.

CDR3 region: CASSYVGRRGARNEQFF. The CDR3 nucleotides read TGTGCCAGCAGTTACGTGGGTAGGCGGGGGGCTCGCAATGAGCAGTTCTTC. The genes are TRBV27 and TRBJ2-1; 8 nucleotides line up with TRBD2. The V segment lost 4 bases and the J segment 6 bases; nucleotides outside the gene matches: 14. The CDR3 is 17 amino acids. Germline CDR1 MNHEY, CDR2 SMNVEV (reference sequence).

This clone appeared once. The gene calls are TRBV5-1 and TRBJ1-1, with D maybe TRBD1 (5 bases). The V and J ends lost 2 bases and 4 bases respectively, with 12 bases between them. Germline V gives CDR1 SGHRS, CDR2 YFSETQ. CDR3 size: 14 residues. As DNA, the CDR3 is TGCGCCAGCAGCTTTGGTCAGGGAGGCACTGAAGCTTTCTTT. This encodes CASSFGQGGTEAFF.

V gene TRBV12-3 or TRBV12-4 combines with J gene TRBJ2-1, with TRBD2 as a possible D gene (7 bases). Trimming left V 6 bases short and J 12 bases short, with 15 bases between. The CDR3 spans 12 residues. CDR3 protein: CASRRGATRQFF. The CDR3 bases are TGTGCCAGCAGACGGGGGGCTACCCGGCAGTTCTTC.

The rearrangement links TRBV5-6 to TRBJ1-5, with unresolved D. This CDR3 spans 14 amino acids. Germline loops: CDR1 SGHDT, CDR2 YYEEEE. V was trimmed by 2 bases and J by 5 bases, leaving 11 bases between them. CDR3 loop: CASSFRPPDQPQHF. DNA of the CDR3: TGTGCCAGCAGCTTCAGGCCCCCCGATCAGCCCCAGCATTTT.

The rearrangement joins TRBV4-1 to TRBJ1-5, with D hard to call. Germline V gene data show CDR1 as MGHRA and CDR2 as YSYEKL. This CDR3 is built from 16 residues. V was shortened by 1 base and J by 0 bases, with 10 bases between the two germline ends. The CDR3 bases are TGCGCCAGCAGCCAAGGTGCGGGCCATAGCAATCAGCCCCAGCATTTT. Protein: CASSQGAGHSNQPQHF.

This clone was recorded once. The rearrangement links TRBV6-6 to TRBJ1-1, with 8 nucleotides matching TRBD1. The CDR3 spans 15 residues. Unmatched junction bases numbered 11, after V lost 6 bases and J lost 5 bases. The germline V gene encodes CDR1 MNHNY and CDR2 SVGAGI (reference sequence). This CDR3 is CASRHNDRGNTEAFF. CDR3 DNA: TGTGCCAGCAGACACAACGACAGGGGTAATACTGAAGCTTTCTTT.

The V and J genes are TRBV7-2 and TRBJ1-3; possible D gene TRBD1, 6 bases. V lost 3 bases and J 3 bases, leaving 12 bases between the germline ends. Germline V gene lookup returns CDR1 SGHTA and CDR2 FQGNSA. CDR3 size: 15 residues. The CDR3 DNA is TGTGCCAGCAGCTTTATGGGGGCGGGTGGAAACACCATATATTTT. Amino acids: CASSFMGAGGNTIYF.

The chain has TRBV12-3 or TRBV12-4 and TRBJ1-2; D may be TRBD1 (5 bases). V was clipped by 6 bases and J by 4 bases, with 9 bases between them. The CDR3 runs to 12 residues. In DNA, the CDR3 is TGTGCCAGCAGGCGACAGTTCTATGGCTACACCTTC. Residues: CASRRQFYGYTF.

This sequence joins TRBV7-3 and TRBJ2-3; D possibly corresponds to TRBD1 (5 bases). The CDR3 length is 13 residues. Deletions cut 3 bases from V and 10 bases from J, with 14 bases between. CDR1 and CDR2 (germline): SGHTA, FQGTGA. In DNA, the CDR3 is TGTGCCAGCAGCTTTTCTGGGGCTCCCCCGCAGTATTTT. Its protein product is CASSFSGAPPQYF.

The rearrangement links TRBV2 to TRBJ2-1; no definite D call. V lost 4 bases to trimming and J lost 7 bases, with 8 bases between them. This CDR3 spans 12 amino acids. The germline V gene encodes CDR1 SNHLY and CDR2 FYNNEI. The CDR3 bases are TGTGCCAGCAGTGTGACCGGGAATGAGCAGTTCTTC. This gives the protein CASSVTGNEQFF.

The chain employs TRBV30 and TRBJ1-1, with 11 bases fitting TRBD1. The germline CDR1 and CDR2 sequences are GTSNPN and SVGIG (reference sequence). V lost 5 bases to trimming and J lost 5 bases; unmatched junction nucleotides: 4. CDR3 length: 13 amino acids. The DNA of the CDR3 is TGTGCCTGGGCCGGGACAGGGGGAACTGAAGCTTTCTTT. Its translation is CAWAGTGGTEAFF.

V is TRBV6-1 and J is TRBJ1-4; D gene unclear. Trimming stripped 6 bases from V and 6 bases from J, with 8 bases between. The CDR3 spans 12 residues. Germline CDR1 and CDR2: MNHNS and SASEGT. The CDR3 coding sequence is TGTGCCAGCAGCCAGGAGGATGAAAAACTGTTTTTT. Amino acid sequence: CASSQEDEKLFF.

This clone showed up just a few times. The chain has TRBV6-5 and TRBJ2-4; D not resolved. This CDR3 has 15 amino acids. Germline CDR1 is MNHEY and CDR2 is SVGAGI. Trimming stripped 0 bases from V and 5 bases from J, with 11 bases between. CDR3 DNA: TGTGCCAGCAGTTACTCGATGGCACCTCAAAACATTCAGTACTTC. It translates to CASSYSMAPQNIQYF.

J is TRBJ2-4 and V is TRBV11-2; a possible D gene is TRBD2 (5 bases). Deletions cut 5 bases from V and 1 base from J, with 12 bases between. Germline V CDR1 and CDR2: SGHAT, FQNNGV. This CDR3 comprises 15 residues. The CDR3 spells CASSSDGGAKNIQYF. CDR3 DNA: TGTGCCAGCAGCAGCGACGGAGGCGCCAAAAACATTCAGTACTTC.

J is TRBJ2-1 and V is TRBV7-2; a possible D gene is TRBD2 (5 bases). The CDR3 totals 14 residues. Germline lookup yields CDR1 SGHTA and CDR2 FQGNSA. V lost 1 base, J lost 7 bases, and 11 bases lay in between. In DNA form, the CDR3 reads TGTGCCAGCAGCTTAGGAGGCCGAGGGAATGAGCAGTTCTTC. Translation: CASSLGGRGNEQFF.

The CDR3 loop is CAWSVFSAGQETQYF. CDR3 DNA sequence: TGTGCCTGGAGTGTGTTTTCGGCAGGACAGGAGACCCAGTACTTC. V is TRBV30 and J is TRBJ2-5, with D possibly TRBD1 on 6 matching bases. CDR1 is GTSNPN, CDR2 SVGIG, per germline (reference sequence). CDR3 size: 15 residues. With 0 bases removed from V and 5 bases from J, the gap between germline ends came to 16 bases.